This T cell receptor beta chain is drawn from a study of CD4 T cells in relation to SARS-CoV-2 and coronaviruses. The unexposed donors gave CD4+ T cells in about 2010-2018, prior to COVID-19. After approximately ten days of culture, CD4+ T cells were isolated. Germline assignment: CDR1 LNHNV and CDR2 YYDKDF (reference sequence). The length of the CDR3 is 14 residues. V trimming: 1 base; J trimming: 6 bases; junction bases outside the gene matches: 5. The protocol was immunoSEQ multiplex PCR, while the TCRdb copy is restricted to in-frame clones and leaves out a portion. The sample lists roughly 14,000 clones; under 85% were seen once. Remarks on this clone: As yet, its antigen is unknown.

This chain links TRBV15 with TRBJ2-7; TRBD2 agrees at 8 bases. The TCR sequence derives from a human donor in good health. Material for sequencing was CD4+ T cells from PBMCs, cultured in vitro. The DNA of the CDR3 is TGTGCCACCAGCAGAGGCGGGGGGATAGGCGAGCAGTACTTC. Protein: CATSRGGGIGEQYF.